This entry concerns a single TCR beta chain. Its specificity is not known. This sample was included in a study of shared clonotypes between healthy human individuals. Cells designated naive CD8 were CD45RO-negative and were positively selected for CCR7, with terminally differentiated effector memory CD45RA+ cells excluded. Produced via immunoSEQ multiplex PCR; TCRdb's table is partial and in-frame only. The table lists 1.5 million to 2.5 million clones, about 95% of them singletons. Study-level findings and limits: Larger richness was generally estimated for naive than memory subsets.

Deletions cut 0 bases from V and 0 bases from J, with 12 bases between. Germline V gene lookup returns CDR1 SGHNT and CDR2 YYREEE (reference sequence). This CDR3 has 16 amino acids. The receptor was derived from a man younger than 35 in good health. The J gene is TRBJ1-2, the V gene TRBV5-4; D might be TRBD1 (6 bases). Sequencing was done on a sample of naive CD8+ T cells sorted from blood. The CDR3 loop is CASSLELDSSNYGYTF. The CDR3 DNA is TGTGCCAGCAGCTTGGAGCTGGACAGCTCTAACTATGGCTACACCTTC.